This T cell receptor (beta chain) was recorded in a study of beta chain features in type 1 diabetes. Expressed TCRB transcripts were sequenced, since all the RNA that had been isolated was reverse transcribed. This table comes from immunoSEQ multiplex PCR, and its TCRdb copy is limited to in-frame clones, with some not included. The sample contains approximately 160,000 clones, roughly 60% of which appear only once. Sorting based on CD45RO/CCR7/CD25/CD127/CD95/CD27 separated CD4+ naive, central memory, regulatory and stem cell-like memory cells. As to this clone: Its matching antigen is unknown.

Findings and limits, study-wide: Among all four CD4+ subsets, Type 1 diabetes patients had TCRB CDR3s that were moderately but significantly shorter.

The CDR3 length is 12 residues. CDR1 is SQVTM and CDR2 is ANQGSEA in the germline V gene. V shed 7 bases and J shed 8 bases, with 17 bases lying between them. The sequence came from a young man with type 1 diabetes. This chain links TRBV29-1 with TRBJ1-2, with TRBD1 as a possible D gene (6 bases). Material for sequencing was naive CD4+ T cells from blood. The chain's CDR3 is CSAWTTGGGYTF. The CDR3 bases are TGCAGCGCCTGGACCACCGGGGGCGGCTACACCTTC.